These T cell receptor beta chains were read from a single sample in a study of T cells in pancreatic ductal adenocarcinoma. Data came from immunoSEQ multiplex PCR; TCRdb stores just in-frame clones and leaves some out. Here the sample spans roughly 100,000 clones, roughly 96% being singletons. Sample: PBMCs. Receptors were obtained from a human donor with pancreatic ductal adenocarcinoma. The CDR3 runs from the conserved cysteine through the conserved F or W. The D gene is left open where the match is weak. Clone size is given for some rows only: seen once, a few or many times, or a class if the clone is expanded.

>TRBV30|-|TRBJ2-2|-
TGTGCCTGGAGCAAAGGGGGCACCGGGGAGCTGTTTTTT
CAWSKGGTGELFF
>TRBV18|-|TRBJ1-2|-
TGTGCCAGCTCTCCCACGACGGAGAACTATGGCTACACCTTC
CASSPTTENYGYTF
>TRBV18|-|TRBJ1-4|TRBD1
TGTGCCAGCTCAACGGGACAGGGAAGGGAAAAACTGTTTTTT
CASSTGQGREKLFF
>TRBV29-1|-|TRBJ1-5|-
TGCAGCGTTCTGCCTGCAACAGGTCAGCCCCAGCATTTT
CSVLPATGQPQHF
>TRBV10-2|-|TRBJ1-1|-
TGCGCCAGCGTCGGGAGGACATACATGAACACTGAAGCTTTCTTT
CASVGRTYMNTEAFF
>TRBV19|-|TRBJ2-7|TRBD2
TGTGCCAGTGACGATGTTAGCAGCGGGAGATCTCGGGAGCAGTACTTC
CASDDVSSGRSREQYF
>TRBV2|-|TRBJ2-7|TRBD2
TGTGCCAGCGGCTACAAGGTGGGGACTAGCTCCTACGAGCAGTACTTC
CASGYKVGTSSYEQYF
>TRBV6-1|once|TRBJ2-4|-
TGTGCCAGCAGTGGACGGTGGCGTCGAGGAGTGGACATTCAGTACTTC
CASSGRWRRGVDIQYF
>TRBV6-1|-|TRBJ2-1|TRBD2
TGTGCCAGCAGTGATCACGTAGCGGGAGGGCCAAATGAGCAGTTCTTC
CASSDHVAGGPNEQFF
>TRBV7-5|-|TRBJ2-5|-
TGTGTCAGAAGCGAGACAGGGCGGAGGGCCCAGTACTTC
CVRSETGRRAQYF
>TRBV7-6|-|TRBJ1-1|TRBD1
TGTGCCAGCAGCATAACAGGGGTTCCGACTGAAGCTTTCTTT
CASSITGVPTEAFF
>TRBV4-1|-|TRBJ1-1|TRBD1
TGCGCCAGCAGCCAGATCCAGGGGGCTTATGAAGCTTTCTTT
CASSQIQGAYEAFF
>TRBV7-2|-|TRBJ2-5|-
TGTGCCAGCAGCTTATTGGGCCACCAAGAGACCCAGTACTTC
CASSLLGHQETQYF
>TRBV7-2|once|TRBJ2-7|-
TGTGCCAGCAGGACCGTGGGGGGGGCGAAAGAGCAGTACTTC
CASRTVGGAKEQYF
>TRBV19|-|TRBJ1-3|TRBD1
TGTGCCAGTAGTATACCGGGACAGATCCCAGGAAACACCATATATTTT
CASSIPGQIPGNTIYF
>TRBV27|-|TRBJ2-5|-
TGTGCCAGCAGTTTGACATACCAAGAGACCCAGTACTTC
CASSLTYQETQYF
>TRBV10-3|once|TRBJ2-1|TRBD2
TGTGCCATCAGTGAGCAGACTAGCGGGAGCTTGGATGAGCAGTTCTTC
CAISEQTSGSLDEQFF
>TRBV7-8|-|TRBJ2-3|-
TGTGCCAGCGAGCCGAGGGCGTCCGATACGCAGTATTTT
CASEPRASDTQYF
>TRBV29-1|-|TRBJ2-7|-
TGCAGCGTTGGAGGCAGGGACACCTACGAGCAGTACTTC
CSVGGRDTYEQYF
>TRBV19|many|TRBJ1-5|TRBD1
TGTGCCAGTAGTACCCTCCGGACAGGGGTTCAGCCCCAGCATTTT
CASSTLRTGVQPQHF
>TRBV6-1|-|TRBJ2-7|-
TGTGCCAGCGGAAAGGGTCAGGGAGAGCAGTACTTC
CASGKGQGEQYF
>TRBV29-1|-|TRBJ2-1|TRBD2
TGCAGCGGGGGACTAGCGGGAGGGCCGGGCTTGGTGCAGTTCTTC
CSGGLAGGPGLVQFF
>TRBV4-1|-|TRBJ2-1|-
TGCGCCAGCAGCCAAGATAAATTTGGCTTCGACAATGAGCAGTTCTTC
CASSQDKFGFDNEQFF
>TRBV28|-|TRBJ1-2|-
TGTGCCAGCAGTTTTGGGCAGGGAGGCTACACCTTC
CASSFGQGGYTF
>TRBV4-1|once|TRBJ1-5|-
TGCGCCAGCAGCTTTCCAGGGGATCAGCCCCAGCATTTT
CASSFPGDQPQHF
>TRBV28|-|TRBJ2-7|TRBD1
TGTGCCAGCAGTACAGACAGGGGGGTCCCCTACGAGCAGTACTTC
CASSTDRGVPYEQYF
>TRBV29-1|-|TRBJ2-7|-
TGCAGCGCAATGACTGGATCCTACGAGCAGTACTTC
CSAMTGSYEQYF
>TRBV7-9|once|TRBJ2-7|TRBD2
TGTGCCAGCAGCTTAGCGTCAGGTCGAGGTGCGGGAGGCACTAGGGAGCAGTACTTC
CASSLASGRGAGGTREQYF
>TRBV2|-|TRBJ1-1|-
TGTGCCAGCAGTGAAGTTTCCGGGACTGAAGCTTTCTTT
CASSEVSGTEAFF
>TRBV2|few|TRBJ1-5|-
TGTGCCAGCAGTCCACAGGGCCAGCCCCAGCATTTT
CASSPQGQPQHF
>TRBV21-1|-|TRBJ2-5|-
TGTGCCAGCCCTTATAATAAGGTCCAGGACTACCAAGAGACCCAGTACTTC
CASPYNKVQDYQETQYF
>TRBV12-1|-|TRBJ2-5|-
TGTGCCAGCAGCCCCGGAGCGGGAGGAGAAGAGACCCAGTACTTC
CASSPGAGGEETQYF
>TRBV7-9|-|TRBJ1-1|-
TGTGCCAGCAGCAACTCTGGACAGTACACTGAAGCTTTCTTT
CASSNSGQYTEAFF
>TRBV6-5|once|TRBJ2-7|TRBD1
TGTGCCAGCAGTTACTACAGGGGTAGCTCCTACGAGCAGTACTTC
CASSYYRGSSYEQYF
>TRBV7-2|-|TRBJ2-6|-
TGTGCCAGCAGCTTATTTCCCCCTCTCTCTGGGGCCAACGTCCTGACTTTC
CASSLFPPLSGANVLTF
>TRBV2|-|TRBJ2-5|-
TGTGCCAGCAGGAGGAGTAGCGGAATACAAGAGACCCAGTACTTC
CASRRSSGIQETQYF
>TRBV10-3|-|TRBJ1-2|-
TGTGCCATCAGTGAGCCGAACAGGGATGGCTACACCTTC
CAISEPNRDGYTF
>TRBV28|-|TRBJ2-3|TRBD2
TGTGCCAGCAAAATAGCGGGATCCACAGATACGCAGTATTTT
CASKIAGSTDTQYF
>TRBV5-6|once|TRBJ2-7|TRBD1
TGTGCCAGCAGCTCCCTGGGGACAGGGAGGTACGAGCAGTACTTC
CASSSLGTGRYEQYF
>TRBV2|-|TRBJ1-2|-
TGTGCCAGCGGAGACGTCTATGGCTACACCTTC
CASGDVYGYTF
>TRBV5-4|-|TRBJ1-1|TRBD1
TGTGCCAGCAGCTTGGGAGTCAGGGGACAGGGGAACACTGAAGCTTTCTTT
CASSLGVRGQGNTEAFF
>TRBV7-3|-|TRBJ2-1|-
TGTGCCAGCAGCTCACTAGTATCCAATGAGCAGTTCTTC
CASSSLVSNEQFF
>TRBV6-5|-|TRBJ2-7|-
TGTGCCAGCAGTTACTCGACGGGTGTTGGGTACGAGCAGTACTTC
CASSYSTGVGYEQYF
>TRBV4-2|-|TRBJ2-7|-
TGTGCCAGCAGCCAAGATGTCCGCTACGAGCAGTACTTC
CASSQDVRYEQYF
>TRBV6-1|once|TRBJ2-2|-
TGTGCCAGCAGCCCGGCCGGGACCGGGGAGCTGTTTTTT
CASSPAGTGELFF
>TRBV5-1|-|TRBJ2-2|-
TGCGCCAGCAGCTTGGAGACGGGATCGGGTTCCGGGGAGCTGTTTTTT
CASSLETGSGSGELFF
>TRBV4-1|once|TRBJ2-4|TRBD1
TGCGCCAGCAGCCCCCGGACAGGTCTAGCCAAAAACATTCAGTACTTC
CASSPRTGLAKNIQYF
>TRBV19|once|TRBJ2-1|TRBD2
TGTGCCAGTAGTATAGTGGCTAGCGGGGGCCCGTACAATGAGCAGTTCTTC
CASSIVASGGPYNEQFF
>TRBV4-3|-|TRBJ2-6|-
TGCGCCAGCAGCCAGACTTCCGGGACTTCGTCTGGGGCCAACGTCCTGACTTTC
CASSQTSGTSSGANVLTF
>TRBV6-6|-|TRBJ2-7|TRBD2
TGTGCCAGCAGCCATGCAGGGTCTAGCGGTCTCTACGAGCAGTACTTC
CASSHAGSSGLYEQYF